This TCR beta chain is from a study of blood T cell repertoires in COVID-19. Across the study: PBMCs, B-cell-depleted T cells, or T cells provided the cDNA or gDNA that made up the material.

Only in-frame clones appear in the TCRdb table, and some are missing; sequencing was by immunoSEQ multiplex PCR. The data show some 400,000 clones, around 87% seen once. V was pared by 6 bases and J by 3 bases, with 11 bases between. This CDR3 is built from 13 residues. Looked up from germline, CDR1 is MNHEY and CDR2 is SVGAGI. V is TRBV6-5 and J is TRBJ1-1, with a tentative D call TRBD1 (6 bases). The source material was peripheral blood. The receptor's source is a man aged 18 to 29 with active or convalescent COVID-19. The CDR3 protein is CASRSGVHTEAFF. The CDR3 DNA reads TGTGCCAGCAGGTCAGGGGTACACACTGAAGCTTTCTTT.